This TCR beta chain was sequenced during a study of OX40 agonist ivuxolimab in advanced cancers. The CDR3 runs to 14 residues. Trimming took off 4 bases at V and 6 bases at J, with 16 bases between the two ends. Germline V gives CDR1 SNHLY, CDR2 FYNNEI. Sequencing was performed with immunoSEQ multiplex PCR; in TCRdb, only in-frame clones are kept and a portion is missing. Of tens of thousands of clones listed, approximately 80% are singletons. At baseline, cycle 4 day 1, and cycle 7 day 1, blood was sampled. The receptor's source is an adult with an advanced solid tumor such as melanoma, head and neck, liver or kidney cancer. This rearrangement joins TRBV2 to TRBJ2-7; D not certain. The sequencing used CD4+ or CD8+ T cells sorted from blood, collected in a trial of the OX40 agonist ivuxolimab. The CDR3 DNA reads TGTGCCAGCAGTGTACGGGCCCCAAGTGGCGAGCAGTACTTC. Translation: CASSVRAPSGEQYF.